The sample holds many counts of the clone carrying this TCR beta chain. Molecular barcoded adaptors covering alpha/delta and beta/gamma chains were used on roughly 370 ng RNA. TCRdb redid the calling of the reads with MiXCR, one entry per CDR3 protein. The profile shows 40,000 or so distinct CDR3 sequences, 13% to 15% of them singletons. CDR1 SEHNR and CDR2 FQNEAQ come from the germline V gene (reference sequence). The CDR3 extends over 15 amino acids. V lost 1 base and J lost 6, with 10 bases in between. The data were obtained in a study of read filtering for tumor transcriptome and immune sequencing. Across the study: 8 or 9 patients were R-ISS I, 16 were R-ISS II, 6 or 7 were R-ISS III. Transcriptome libraries were built from DNase-treated RNA.

This TCR came from a donor over 35 with multiple myeloma. J is TRBJ1-6 and V is TRBV7-9; no clear D gene. Sequencing input: a population of CD138-negative cells sorted from bone marrow. CDR3 region: CASSLGWQSNSPLHF. The CDR3, as DNA: TGTGCCAGCAGCTTAGGTTGGCAGTCTAATTCACCCCTCCACTTT. Full variable domain (missing parts from reference TRBV7-9 and TRBJ1-6): DTGVSQNPRHKITKRGQNVTFRCDPISEHNRLYWYRQTLGQGPEFLTYFQNEAQLEKSRLLSDRFSAERPKGSFSTLEIQRTEQGDSAMYLCASSLGWQSNSPLHFGNGTRLTVT.